A single sample is the source of the 31 T cell receptor beta chains below, sequenced in a study of blood T cell repertoires in COVID-19. The protocol was immunoSEQ multiplex PCR, while the TCRdb copy is restricted to in-frame clones and leaves out a portion. The profile shows about 60,000 clones, approximately 80% of them singletons. What was sequenced was peripheral blood. These receptors were collected from a man aged 55-75 years with acute or convalescent COVID-19.

This chain connects TRBV7-2 to TRBJ2-7; tentatively, D is TRBD2 (7 bases). The CDR3 contains 14 residues. Germline V CDR1 and CDR2: SGHTA, FQGNSA. Trimming took 3 bases from V and 3 from J, leaving 12 bases between them. The DNA of the CDR3 is TGTGCCAGCAGCTTCCCGGGGGGCGGCTACGAGCAGTACTTC. Encoded protein: CASSFPGGGYEQYF.

The chain combines TRBV21-1 with TRBJ2-3; TRBD2 is the table's D call, not checked against the DNA. TRBV21-1 is termed a pseudogene. This CDR3 contains 12 residues. CDR3 DNA: TGTGCCAGCAGCATATCGCTGAGGAGGGAGTATTTT. It specifies CASSISLRREYF.

In its sample, this clone was seen once. V gene TRBV9 combines with J gene TRBJ1-6; no definite D call. Germline CDR1 reads SGDLS; CDR2 reads YYNGEE. The CDR3 has 14 amino acids. The ends were cut back, 0 bases at V and 5 bases at J, with 6 bases in the middle. The CDR3 region is CASSVGGHNSPLHF. CDR3 in DNA: TGTGCCAGCAGCGTAGGAGGGCATAATTCACCCCTCCACTTT.

This clone has only one observation. The J gene is TRBJ2-5, the V gene TRBV7-9; 7 nucleotides align to TRBD1. This CDR3 spans 15 amino acids. The junction had 3 bases not matched to a gene; V was cut back by 1 base and J by 1 base. From germline, CDR1 is SEHNR and CDR2 FQNEAQ (reference sequence). In DNA form, the CDR3 reads TGTGCCAGCAGCTTAGGACAGGGTAGCCAAGAGACCCAGTACTTC. Protein product: CASSLGQGSQETQYF.

The V call is TRBV28, the J call TRBJ1-3, with D perhaps matching TRBD1 (5 bases). V was clipped by 2 bases and J by 1 base, with 12 bases between them. This CDR3 is built from 16 residues. The germline CDR1 and CDR2 sequences are MDHEN and SYDVKM. The CDR3: CASSLKGKVSGNTIYF. CDR3 in DNA: TGTGCCAGCAGTTTAAAGGGGAAGGTATCTGGAAACACCATATATTTT.

The genes are TRBV5-1 and TRBJ2-4; 8 bases match TRBD1. This CDR3 region has 19 residues. V lost 0 bases and J lost 0; bases outside the gene matches: 11. The germline gives CDR1 SGHRS, CDR2 YFSETQ. CDR3 DNA: TGCGCCAGCAGCTTGGGGGTCAGGGGGCAGGTTTTAGCCAAAAACATTCAGTACTTC. This gives the protein CASSLGVRGQVLAKNIQYF.

This clone showed up just a few times. The rearrangement links TRBV9 to TRBJ1-5; tentative D call: TRBD1 (6 bases). Germline CDR1 SGDLS, CDR2 YYNGEE. V lost 5 bases to trimming and J lost 2 bases, with 17 bases between them. The CDR3 totals 16 residues. In DNA form, the CDR3 reads TGTGCCAGCAGTCGAGGGGACACATCGGGCAATCAGCCCCAGCATTTT. The encoded protein is CASSRGDTSGNQPQHF.

This chain joins TRBV10-3 and TRBJ1-5, with 11 bases identical to TRBD1. Looked up from germline, CDR1 is ENHRY and CDR2 is SYGVKD. V was pared by 9 bases and J by 6 bases, with 7 bases of the junction left unmatched. This CDR3 comprises 14 residues. This chain's CDR3 is CAIGQGAEGQPQHF. The CDR3 DNA is TGTGCCATAGGACAGGGGGCAGAGGGTCAGCCCCAGCATTTT.

The V gene is TRBV9, the J gene TRBJ2-1; D is uncertain. The ends were cut back, 0 bases at V and 0 bases at J, with 10 bases in the middle. The V gene's germline CDR1 is SGDLS and CDR2 YYNGEE. This CDR3 has 16 amino acids. In nucleotides, the CDR3 is TGTGCCAGCAGCGTAGGTCAGGAACTCTCCTACAATGAGCAGTTCTTC. As protein: CASSVGQELSYNEQFF.

The J gene is TRBJ1-4, the V gene TRBV19, with TRBD1 as a possible D gene (5 bases). This CDR3 is 14 amino acids long. Trimming took off 5 bases at V and 4 bases at J, with 11 bases between the two ends. The germline V gene has CDR1 LNHDA and CDR2 SQIVND (reference sequence). In nucleotides, the CDR3 is TGTGCCAGTAGTCGGGGGGGTAGTAATGAAAAACTGTTTTTT. It encodes CASSRGGSNEKLFF.

This rearrangement joins TRBV5-1 to TRBJ1-1; weak D call: TRBD1 (6 bases). Germline CDR1 and CDR2: SGHRS and YFSETQ. Trimming took 3 bases from V and 0 from J, leaving 9 bases between them. The CDR3 sequence is 14 residues long. The CDR3 here is CASSSGQMNTEAFF. CDR3 coding DNA: TGCGCCAGCAGCTCCGGACAGATGAACACTGAAGCTTTCTTT.

J is TRBJ1-2 and V is TRBV29-1, with a tentative D call TRBD1 (5 bases). V lost 4 bases and J lost 0, with 9 bases in between. Per the germline V gene, CDR1 is SQVTM and CDR2 is ANQGSEA. The CDR3 runs to 13 residues. The CDR3 region has the DNA TGCAGCGTTGGGGGACTGACTAACTATGGCTACACCTTC. It codes for CSVGGLTNYGYTF.

The rearrangement uses TRBV4-2 and TRBJ1-2; D gene uncertain. The CDR3 spans 16 residues. V was cut by 1 base and J by 0 bases, with 12 bases left in between. Germline values: CDR1 LGHNA, CDR2 YNFKEQ. CDR3 nucleotides: TGTGCCAGCAGCCAAGCGCCGGGTGCGGCTAACTATGGCTACACCTTC. Translation gives CASSQAPGAANYGYTF.

The gene calls are TRBV7-9 and TRBJ2-1; D is possibly TRBD2 (5 bases). The V gene lost 8 bases and the J gene lost 12 bases, with 23 bases spanning the gap. The CDR3 has 14 amino acids. CDR1 SEHNR and CDR2 FQNEAQ come from the germline V gene (reference sequence). This CDR3 is CASYRAGAPSGQFF. CDR3 sequence (DNA): TGTGCCAGCTATAGGGCTGGCGCTCCGAGCGGGCAGTTCTTC.

This rearrangement joins TRBV5-4 to TRBJ2-2, with a weak D call TRBD2 (6 bases). V gave up 3 bases and J gave up 6 bases, with 18 bases separating them. Germline CDR1 is SGHNT and CDR2 is YYREEE (reference sequence). The CDR3 runs to 16 residues. The DNA of the CDR3 is TGTGCCAGCAGCTCACGACTAGAGTTTAAAGCCGGGGAGCTGTTTTTT. Translating it yields CASSSRLEFKAGELFF.

Remarks on this clone: One junction end disagrees with the germline gene, perhaps due to a read error. The V and J genes are TRBV5-6 and TRBJ1-1; no reliable D call. The germline V gene has CDR1 SGHDT and CDR2 YYEEEE. CDR3 length: 15 amino acids. The CDR3 protein is CASRLKTVMNTEAFF. The CDR3 nucleotides are TGTGCCAGCCGCTTAAAAACAGTAATGAACACTGAAGCTTTCTTT.

This chain links TRBV7-2 with TRBJ1-3; D unresolved. The V end lost 1 base, the J end lost 0 bases, and 16 bases lay between the germline ends. The CDR3 contains 18 residues. Germline CDR1 reads SGHTA; CDR2 reads FQGNSA. The CDR3 DNA reads as TGTGCCAGCAGCTTAGATGGAGACGTTTTTTCCTCTGGAAACACCATATATTTT. Its protein product is CASSLDGDVFSSGNTIYF.

The gene calls are TRBV2 and TRBJ1-2; perhaps TRBD1 as D (6 bases). Trimming removed 7 bases at V and 0 bases at J, with 21 bases between. The CDR3 has 17 residues. From germline, CDR1 is SNHLY and CDR2 FYNNEI. CDR3 region: CASKESTGTSANYGYTF. The CDR3 nucleotides read TGTGCCAGCAAAGAGTCAACCGGGACATCAGCTAACTATGGCTACACCTTC.

The chain has TRBV5-1 and TRBJ1-5; 9 bases fit TRBD1. V lost 0 bases, J lost 8 bases, and 6 bases stayed unmatched. CDR1 SGHRS and CDR2 YFSETQ come from the germline V gene. The CDR3 loop spans 15 amino acids. The CDR3 nucleotides read TGCGCCAGCAGCTTGGATACAGGGGGCGCGAAGCCCCAGCATTTT. This codes for CASSLDTGGAKPQHF.

The chain uses TRBV30 and TRBJ1-1, with D possibly TRBD1 on 5 matching bases. CDR1 is GTSNPN and CDR2 is SVGIG in the germline V gene (reference sequence). V lost 0 bases, J lost 1 base, and 9 bases lay in between. This CDR3 contains 14 residues. The chain's CDR3 is CAWSVAQANTEAFF. The DNA of the CDR3 is TGTGCCTGGAGTGTGGCACAGGCGAACACTGAAGCTTTCTTT. Full variable domain (rest looked up from reference TRBV30 and TRBJ1-1): SQTIHQWPATLVQPVGSPLSLECTVEGTSNPNLYWYRQAAGRGLQLLFYSVGIGQISSEVPQNLSASRPQDRQFILSSKKLLLSDSGFYLCAWSVAQANTEAFFGQGTRLTVV.

The rearrangement uses TRBV11-2 and TRBJ1-4, with 10 bases lining up with TRBD1. The length of the CDR3 is 17 residues. J was trimmed by 3 bases and V by 5 bases; bases with no gene match: 9. CDR1 is SGHAT, CDR2 FQNNGV, per germline. CDR3 protein: CASSLRDRGVANEKLFF. DNA for the CDR3: TGTGCCAGCAGCCTGCGGGACAGGGGTGTCGCTAATGAAAAACTGTTTTTT.

V and J are TRBV2 and TRBJ2-1; D ambiguous. Per the germline V gene, CDR1 is SNHLY and CDR2 is FYNNEI. V was cut by 3 bases and J by 5 bases, with 5 bases left in between. The CDR3 has 12 residues. CDR3 sequence: CASSDRDNEQFF. In DNA, the CDR3 is TGTGCCAGCAGTGATCGAGACAATGAGCAGTTCTTC.

This sequence joins TRBV25-1 and TRBJ1-1; perhaps TRBD1 as D (5 bases). The V gene's germline CDR1 is MGHDK and CDR2 SYGVNS. The CDR3 is 14 amino acids. V lost 5 bases and J 1 base, leaving 11 bases between the germline ends. CDR3 sequence reads: CASSPPTENTEAFF. Written as DNA, the CDR3 is TGTGCCAGCAGTCCTCCGACAGAGAACACTGAAGCTTTCTTT. The full variable domain, with the rest looked up from reference TRBV25-1 and TRBJ1-1, is EADIYQTPRYLVIGTGKKITLECSQTMGHDKMYWYQQDPGMELHLIHYSYGVNSTEKGDLSSESTVSRIRTEHFPLTLESARPSHTSQYLCASSPPTENTEAFFGQGTRLTVV.

V is TRBV5-1 and J is TRBJ2-3; D may be TRBD2 (5 bases). Trimming stripped 4 bases from V and 0 bases from J, with 9 bases between. Germline CDR1 SGHRS, CDR2 YFSETQ. CDR3 length: 14 amino acids. The CDR3 coding sequence is TGCGCCAGCAGCATTAGCGAGAGCACAGATACGCAGTATTTT. Protein product: CASSISESTDTQYF. The full variable domain, in which reference TRBV5-1 and TRBJ2-3 provide the parts outside the CDR3, is KAGVTQTPRYLIKTRGQQVTLSCSPISGHRSVSWYQQTPGQGLQFLFEYFSETQRNKGNFPGRFSGRQFSNSRSEMNVSTLELGDSALYLCASSISESTDTQYFGPGTRLTVL.

In this sample, this clone is medium-sized (0.01 to 0.1%). This rearrangement joins TRBV24-1 to TRBJ2-5; D call uncertain. Germline CDR1 and CDR2: KGHDR and SFDVKD. Trimming took off 3 bases at V and 5 bases at J, with 21 bases between the two ends. The CDR3 has 17 amino acids. The CDR3 DNA sequence: TGTGCCACCAGTGATCCGAATCATAATGCCCCCGGGGAGACCCAGTACTTC. Protein sequence: CATSDPNHNAPGETQYF.

CDR3 in amino acids: CAISESTVGTVEAFF. The CDR3 DNA reads as TGTGCCATCAGTGAGTCAACCGTTGGGACAGTTGAAGCTTTCTTT. This rearrangement joins TRBV10-3 to TRBJ1-1, with TRBD1 matching over 7 bases. The trim removed 0 bases at V and 7 bases at J, leaving 8 bases unmatched. The CDR3 is 15 amino acids. Germline values: CDR1 ENHRY, CDR2 SYGVKD.

CDR3 loop: CASSVGTASTDTQYF. The CDR3, as DNA: TGTGCCAGCAGCGTTGGGACAGCTAGCACAGATACGCAGTATTTT. The chain couples TRBV9 to TRBJ2-3, with TRBD1 identical over 7 bases. This CDR3 contains 15 residues. With V trimmed by 2 bases and J by 0 bases, 3 bases remained unmatched. Germline V lookup: CDR1 SGDLS, CDR2 YYNGEE.

The V and J genes are TRBV7-9 and TRBJ1-2; possibly TRBD1 for D (5 bases). The germline V gene encodes CDR1 SEHNR and CDR2 FQNEAQ (reference sequence). CDR3 length: 16 residues. Trimming removed 5 bases from V and 6 bases from J, with 22 bases in between. The CDR3: CASSPLGVARVHGYTF. The CDR3 DNA reads as TGTGCCAGCAGCCCCTTAGGGGTCGCCAGGGTCCATGGCTACACCTTC.

The chain carries TRBV10-3 and TRBJ2-3; TRBD1 aligns across 9 bases. The CDR3 runs 12 residues. CDR1 and CDR2 (germline): ENHRY, SYGVKD. Trimming at V came to 10 bases and at J to 5 bases, leaving 4 bases not matched to a gene. The CDR3, as DNA: TGTGCCAAGACAGGGGGAAAAGATACGCAGTATTTT. It codes for CAKTGGKDTQYF.

V is TRBV7-3 and J is TRBJ2-3, with 7 bases that match TRBD1. Germline V gene data show CDR1 as SGHTA and CDR2 as FQGTGA. J lost 6 bases, V lost 5 bases, and 8 bases had no gene match. The CDR3 consists of 14 residues. The CDR3 reads CASSPDRATDTQYF. In DNA, the CDR3 is TGTGCCAGCAGCCCTGACAGGGCTACCGATACGCAGTATTTT.

The chain has TRBV4-1 and TRBJ2-7; 9 nucleotides match TRBD2. The ends lost 0 bases at V and 0 bases at J; junction bases unmatched: 15. The CDR3 consists of 20 residues. The germline gives CDR1 MGHRA, CDR2 YSYEKL. The CDR3 sequence is CASSQDLTGISGGPSYEQYF. For the CDR3, the DNA is TGCGCCAGCAGCCAAGATTTAACCGGGATAAGCGGGGGGCCCTCCTACGAGCAGTACTTC.